Listed here are 26 T cell receptor beta chains from one sample, sequenced in a study of blood T cell repertoires in COVID-19. Profiling relied on immunoSEQ multiplex PCR, and the TCRdb table lists in-frame clones only, not all of them. The repertoire consists of 200,000 or so clones, with about nine tenths occurring once and the leading ten covering 5.5% to 8.5%. The sample was PBMCs or T cells enriched from blood (not recorded which). The receptors stem from a man younger than 40 in a cohort exposed to, infected with or recovered from COVID-19 (not recorded which).

V gene TRBV4-1 combines with J gene TRBJ1-1, with D possibly being TRBD1 (6 bases). Germline loops: CDR1 MGHRA, CDR2 YSYEKL. The CDR3 runs to 15 residues. The ends were cut back, 9 bases at V and 0 bases at J, with 17 bases in the middle. The CDR3 reads CASWGQRALNTEAFF. DNA of the CDR3: TGCGCCAGTTGGGGGCAGAGGGCGTTGAACACTGAAGCTTTCTTT.

V is TRBV9 and J is TRBJ1-1; tentative D call: TRBD1 (5 bases). Germline loops: CDR1 SGDLS, CDR2 YYNGEE. The germline V and J ends were trimmed by 4 bases and 1 base, with 14 bases remaining between them. This CDR3 has 15 residues. The CDR3 is CASSPEGEGNTEAFF. In DNA form, the CDR3 reads TGTGCCAGCAGCCCGGAAGGGGAGGGGAACACTGAAGCTTTCTTT.

The rearrangement joins TRBV6-5 to TRBJ1-2; D is unclear. Germline CDR1 reads MNHEY; CDR2 reads SVGAGI. This CDR3 spans 16 amino acids. V was clipped by 3 bases and J by 1 base, with 15 bases between them. This CDR3 reads CASSYESAGVNYGYTF. CDR3 in DNA: TGTGCCAGCAGTTATGAATCGGCAGGTGTTAACTATGGCTACACCTTC.

J is TRBJ1-1 and V is TRBV5-1, with TRBD1 matching over 7 bases. Germline V lookup: CDR1 SGHRS, CDR2 YFSETQ. The CDR3 has 14 residues. The V and J ends lost 3 bases and 7 bases, in that order; junction bases with no gene match: 9. The CDR3 loop reads CASSSGSWDSEAFF. The CDR3 nucleotides are TGCGCCAGCAGCTCGGGCAGCTGGGACAGTGAAGCTTTCTTT.

The rearrangement uses TRBV5-6 and TRBJ2-7; no firm D call. Germline values: CDR1 SGHDT, CDR2 YYEEEE. V was pared by 0 bases and J by 4 bases, with 8 bases between. The CDR3 covers 13 residues. The CDR3 DNA follows: TGTGCCAGCAGCTTGGTCCTCGGTTACGAGCAGTACTTC. Protein: CASSLVLGYEQYF. The full variable domain, completed using reference TRBV5-6 and TRBJ2-7, is DAGVTQSPTHLIKTRGQQVTLRCSPKSGHDTVSWYQQALGQGPQFIFQYYEEEERQRGNFPDRFSGHQFPNYSSELNVNALLLGDSALYLCASSLVLGYEQYFGPGTRLTVT.

The gene calls are TRBV6-5 and TRBJ1-1, with 7 bases lining up with TRBD1. Germline V gene sequence: CDR1 MNHEY, CDR2 SVGAGI. V was pared by 6 bases and J by 3 bases, with 7 bases of the junction left unmatched. This CDR3 is 14 amino acids long. This chain's CDR3 is CASSTTGSDTEAFF. For the CDR3, the DNA is TGTGCCAGCAGCACGACAGGGTCGGACACTGAAGCTTTCTTT.

The rearrangement links TRBV5-1 to TRBJ1-3; D unclear. This CDR3 spans 14 amino acids. V was pared by 0 bases and J by 0 bases, with 4 bases between. The germline CDR1 and CDR2 sequences are SGHRS and YFSETQ. The CDR3: CASSLDGSGNTIYF. The CDR3 region has the DNA TGCGCCAGCAGCTTGGACGGCTCTGGAAACACCATATATTTT.

The chain recombines TRBV10-3 with TRBJ2-7, with 11 bases identical to TRBD2. Unmatched junction bases numbered 8, after V lost 6 bases and J lost 1 base. CDR3 length: 16 residues. The germline gives CDR1 ENHRY, CDR2 SYGVKD. In nucleotides, the CDR3 is TGTGCCATCAGGAAGGCGGGGACTAGCGGTTCCTACGAGCAGTACTTC. Its translation is CAIRKAGTSGSYEQYF.

The genes are TRBV12-5 and TRBJ1-1, with no clear D. The V gene's germline CDR1 is LGHNT and CDR2 FRNRAP. The length of the CDR3 is 12 residues. The V gene lost 5 bases and the J gene lost 3 bases, with 7 bases spanning the gap. CDR3 region: CASGTGDTEAFF. CDR3 in DNA: TGTGCTAGTGGTACCGGGGACACTGAAGCTTTCTTT.

The CDR3 DNA is TGTGCCAGCAGCTTAGACATGGGCATGAACACTGAAGCTTTCTTT. The encoded protein is CASSLDMGMNTEAFF. The gene calls are TRBV11-1 and TRBJ1-1; D is unresolved. CDR1 and CDR2 from the germline V gene are SGHAT and FQDESV (reference sequence). The V and J ends lost 1 base and 0 bases respectively, with 9 bases between them. The CDR3 contains 15 residues.

V usage is TRBV28 and J usage is TRBJ2-5, with D perhaps matching TRBD1 (5 bases). This CDR3 has 12 residues. Trimming left V 8 bases short and J 4 bases short, with 11 bases between. Germline assignment: CDR1 MDHEN and CDR2 SYDVKM. The CDR3 region has the DNA TGTGCCAGCTGTCAGGGAAGAGAGACCCAGTACTTC. Its translation: CASCQGRETQYF.

The chain links TRBV3-1 (or the pseudogene TRBV3-2) to TRBJ1-4; possible D gene TRBD1, 6 bases. Germline V gene lookup returns CDR1 LGHDT and CDR2 YNNKEL (reference sequence). V was trimmed by 4 bases and J by 2 bases, leaving 11 bases between them. This CDR3 has 15 amino acids. The CDR3 DNA reads as TGTGCCAGCAGCCGCGGACAGCTTACTAATGAAAAACTGTTTTTT. This encodes CASSRGQLTNEKLFF.

The V and J genes are TRBV9 and TRBJ2-1; 7 nucleotides match TRBD1. With V trimmed by 3 bases and J by 6 bases, 12 bases remained unmatched. The CDR3 has 16 residues. Germline loops: CDR1 SGDLS, CDR2 YYNGEE. CDR3 in DNA: TGTGCCAGCAGCGATTTAACAGGGGCGCGAGGCAATGAGCAGTTCTTC. It codes for CASSDLTGARGNEQFF.

The genes are TRBV11-3 and TRBJ2-3, with D possibly matching TRBD2 (6 bases). The CDR3 has 14 residues. In germline, CDR1 is SGHNT, CDR2 YENEEA. Trimming shortened V by 1 base and J by 3 bases, and 8 bases separated the two germline ends. The CDR3 loop reads CASSLGGRTDTQYF. The CDR3 region has the DNA TGTGCCAGCAGCTTAGGGGGGAGGACAGATACGCAGTATTTT.

The chain couples TRBV28 to TRBJ1-3; 8 bases align to TRBD1. The CDR3 loop spans 19 amino acids. Germline values: CDR1 MDHEN, CDR2 SYDVKM. With 6 bases clipped from V and 4 bases from J, the junction kept 20 bases outside the gene matches. The CDR3 spells CASRRFLASAGTGGNTIYF. DNA for the CDR3: TGTGCCAGCAGACGATTTTTGGCTTCAGCCGGGACAGGCGGAAACACCATATATTTT.

The CDR3 nucleotides read TGTGCCAGCAGTTACTCCTCTAGCGATCCGTACCAAGAGACCCAGTACTTC. Protein sequence: CASSYSSSDPYQETQYF. This sequence joins TRBV6-2 or TRBV6-3 and TRBJ2-5, with TRBD2 as a possible D gene (6 bases). Trimming removed 0 bases at V and 0 bases at J, with 14 bases between. CDR3 length: 17 residues. Germline assignment: CDR1 MNHEY and CDR2 SVGEGT.

The chain couples TRBV9 to TRBJ2-6; 12 nucleotides agree with TRBD2. CDR3 length equals 17 residues. The germline V gene encodes CDR1 SGDLS and CDR2 YYNGEE. V lost 0 bases to trimming and J lost 2 bases; unmatched junction nucleotides: 0. The CDR3 DNA is TGTGCCAGCAGCGTAGCTAGCGGGAGGGCTGGGGCCAACGTCCTGACTTTC. Its translation: CASSVASGRAGANVLTF.

The rearrangement joins TRBV28 to TRBJ1-2; 9 positions agree with TRBD1. In germline, CDR1 is MDHEN, CDR2 SYDVKM. Trimming cost V 7 bases and J 5 bases; bases outside gene matches: 5. The CDR3 contains 13 residues. The CDR3 region has the DNA TGTGCCAGCACCGGGACAGGGCGATATGGCTACACCTTC. It encodes CASTGTGRYGYTF.

The chain recombines TRBV4-2 with TRBJ2-3; TRBD2 matches at 11 bases. CDR1 is LGHNA, CDR2 YNFKEQ, per germline. V lost 2 bases and J lost 4; bases outside the gene matches: 5. The CDR3 length is 16 residues. The CDR3 nucleotides read TGTGCCAGCAGCCAAACTAGCGGGAGTACGGCAGATACGCAGTATTTT. Translated, it gives CASSQTSGSTADTQYF.

A single count supports this clone. V gene TRBV15 combines with J gene TRBJ1-1, with TRBD1 matching over 9 bases. The CDR3 contains 13 residues. Trimming cost V 5 bases and J 5 bases; bases outside gene matches: 3. CDR1 is LNHNV and CDR2 is YYDKDF in the germline V gene (reference sequence). CDR3 DNA: TGTGCCACCAGCCACAGGGGGCGAACTGAAGCTTTCTTT. This translates into CATSHRGRTEAFF.

A single count supports this clone. V is TRBV7-3 and J is TRBJ2-3; 10 nucleotides agree with TRBD2. The CDR3 extends over 17 amino acids. J lost 3 bases, V lost 5 bases, and 11 bases had no gene match. The germline V gene has CDR1 SGHTA and CDR2 FQGTGA. The DNA of the CDR3 is TGTGCCAGCAGCAACGCCTCTAGCGGGAGTCGGACAGATACGCAGTATTTT. Amino acid sequence: CASSNASSGSRTDTQYF.

V usage is TRBV2 and J usage is TRBJ1-4, with 9 bases that match TRBD1. The germline V gene encodes CDR1 SNHLY and CDR2 FYNNEI. The CDR3 covers 15 residues. Trimming removed 4 bases from V and 3 bases from J; junction bases left unmatched: 3. The CDR3 spells CASSADRGANEKLFF. CDR3 nucleotides: TGTGCCAGCAGTGCCGACAGGGGGGCTAATGAAAAACTGTTTTTT.

The chain recombines TRBV29-1 with TRBJ2-5, with TRBD2 identical over 8 bases. Germline V gene lookup returns CDR1 SQVTM and CDR2 ANQGSEA. The CDR3 consists of 14 residues. The trim removed 3 bases at V and 5 bases at J, leaving 8 bases unmatched. This CDR3 is CSVDLRLAGETQYF. CDR3 DNA sequence: TGCAGCGTTGATTTGCGTCTAGCGGGCGAGACCCAGTACTTC.

The chain recombines TRBV27 with TRBJ1-2; 7 bases agree with TRBD1. The CDR3 loop spans 15 amino acids. The germline V gene encodes CDR1 MNHEY and CDR2 SMNVEV (reference sequence). V gave up 1 base and J gave up 7 bases; unmatched junction bases: 9. As DNA, the CDR3 is TGTGCCAGCAGTTTATATCGGGACAGAAGGTTTGGCTACACCTTC. It specifies CASSLYRDRRFGYTF.

This sequence joins TRBV15 and TRBJ2-2, with 13 bases aligning to TRBD2. Per germline, CDR1 LNHNV and CDR2 YYDKDF (reference sequence). The CDR3 spans 16 residues. Losses at the gene ends were 1 base for V and 5 bases for J; bases not matched to a gene: 1. The CDR3 DNA follows: TGTGCCACCAGCAGAGGGACTAGCGGGAGTACCGGGGAGCTGTTTTTT. This sequence encodes CATSRGTSGSTGELFF. The full variable domain, its missing parts supplied by reference TRBV15 and TRBJ2-2, is DAMVIQNPRYQVTQFGKPVTLSCSQTLNHNVMYWYQQKSSQAPKLLFHYYDKDFNNEADTPDNFQSRRPNTSFCFLDIRSPGLGDTAMYLCATSRGTSGSTGELFFGEGSRLTVL.

V and J are TRBV28 and TRBJ2-7, with 8 positions matching TRBD1. The trim removed 2 bases at V and 1 base at J, leaving 4 bases unmatched. Germline V gene data show CDR1 as MDHEN and CDR2 as SYDVKM. The CDR3 is 15 amino acids. CDR3 residues: CASSLQGANSYEQYF. CDR3 sequence (DNA): TGTGCCAGCAGTTTACAGGGGGCCAATTCCTACGAGCAGTACTTC.